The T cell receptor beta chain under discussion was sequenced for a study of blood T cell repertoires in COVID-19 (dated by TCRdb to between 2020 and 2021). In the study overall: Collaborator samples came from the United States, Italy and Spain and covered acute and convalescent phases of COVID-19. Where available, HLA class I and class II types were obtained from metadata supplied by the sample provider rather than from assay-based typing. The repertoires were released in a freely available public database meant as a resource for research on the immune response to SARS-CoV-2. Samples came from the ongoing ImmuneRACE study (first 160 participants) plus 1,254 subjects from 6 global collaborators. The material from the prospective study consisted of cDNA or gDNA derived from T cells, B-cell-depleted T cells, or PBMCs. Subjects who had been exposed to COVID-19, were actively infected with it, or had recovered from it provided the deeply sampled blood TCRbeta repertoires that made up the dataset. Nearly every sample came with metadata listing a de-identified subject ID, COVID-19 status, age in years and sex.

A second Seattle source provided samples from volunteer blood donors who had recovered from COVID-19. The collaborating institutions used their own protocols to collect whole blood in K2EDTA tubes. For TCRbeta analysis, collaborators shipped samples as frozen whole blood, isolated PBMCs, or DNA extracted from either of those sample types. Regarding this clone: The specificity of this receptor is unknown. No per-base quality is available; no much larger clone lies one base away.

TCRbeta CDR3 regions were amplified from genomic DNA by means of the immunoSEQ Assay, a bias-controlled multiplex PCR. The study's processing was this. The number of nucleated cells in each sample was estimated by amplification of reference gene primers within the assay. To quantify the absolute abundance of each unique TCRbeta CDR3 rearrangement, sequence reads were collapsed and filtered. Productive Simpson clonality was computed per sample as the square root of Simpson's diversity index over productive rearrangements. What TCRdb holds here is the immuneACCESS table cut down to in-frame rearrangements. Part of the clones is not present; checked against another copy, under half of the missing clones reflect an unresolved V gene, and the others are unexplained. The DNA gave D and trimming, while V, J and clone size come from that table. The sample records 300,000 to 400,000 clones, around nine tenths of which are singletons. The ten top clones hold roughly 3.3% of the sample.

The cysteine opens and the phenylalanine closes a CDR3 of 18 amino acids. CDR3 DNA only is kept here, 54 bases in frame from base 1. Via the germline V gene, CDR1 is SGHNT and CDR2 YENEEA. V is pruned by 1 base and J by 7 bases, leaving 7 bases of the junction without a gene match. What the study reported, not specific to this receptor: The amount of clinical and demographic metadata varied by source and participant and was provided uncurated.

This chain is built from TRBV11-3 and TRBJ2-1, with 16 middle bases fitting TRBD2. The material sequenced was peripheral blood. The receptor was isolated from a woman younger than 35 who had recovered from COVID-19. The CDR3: CASSLGGTSGRAFNEQFF. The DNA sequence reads TGTGCCAGCAGCTTAGGGGGGACTAGCGGGAGGGCATTTAATGAGCAGTTCTTC.